This TCR beta chain was retrieved from a study of shared clonotypes between healthy human individuals. Only in-frame clones appear in the TCRdb table, and some are missing; sequencing was by immunoSEQ multiplex PCR. This table holds about 680,000 clones, approximately 73% found once. The CDR3 extends over 14 amino acids. Germline V gene data show CDR1 as MNHEY and CDR2 as SMNVEV (reference sequence). Trimming took off 6 bases at V and 1 base at J, with 9 bases between the two ends. The rearrangement joins TRBV27 to TRBJ2-2, with a possible D match to TRBD2 (5 bases). The sequence came from a woman aged 25-40 years in good health. The sample consisted of memory CD4+ T cells sorted from blood. Indicated subset: CD45RA-negative fraction. CDR3 sequence reads: CASRSSRNTGELFF. The CDR3 DNA reads as TGTGCCAGCAGATCTAGCAGGAACACCGGGGAGCTGTTTTTT.